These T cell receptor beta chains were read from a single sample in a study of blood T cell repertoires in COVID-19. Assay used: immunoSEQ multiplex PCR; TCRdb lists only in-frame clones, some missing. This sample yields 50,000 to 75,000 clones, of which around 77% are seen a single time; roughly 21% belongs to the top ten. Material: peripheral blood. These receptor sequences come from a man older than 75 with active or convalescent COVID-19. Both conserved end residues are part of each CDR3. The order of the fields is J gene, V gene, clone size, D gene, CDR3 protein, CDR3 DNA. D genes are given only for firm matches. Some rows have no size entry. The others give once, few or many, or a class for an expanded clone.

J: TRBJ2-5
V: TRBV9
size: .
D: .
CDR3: CASSGGGYWETQYF
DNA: TGTGCCAGCAGCGGCGGAGGGTACTGGGAGACCCAGTACTTC

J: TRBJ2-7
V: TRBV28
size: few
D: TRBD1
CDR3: CASRVGTGYYEQYF
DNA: TGTGCCAGCAGGGTCGGGACAGGATACTACGAGCAGTACTTC

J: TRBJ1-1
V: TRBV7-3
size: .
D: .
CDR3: CASSSGENTEAFF
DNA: TGTGCCAGCAGCTCCGGGGAGAACACTGAAGCTTTCTTT

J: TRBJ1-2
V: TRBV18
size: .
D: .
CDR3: CASSPTREDGYTF
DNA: TGTGCCAGCTCACCAACCAGGGAAGATGGCTACACCTTC

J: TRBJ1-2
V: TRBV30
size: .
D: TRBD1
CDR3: CAWSSGQGMGYTF
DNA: TGTGCCTGGAGTTCCGGACAGGGAATGGGCTACACCTTC

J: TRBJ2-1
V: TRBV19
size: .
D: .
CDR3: CASKVKGVDLNEQFF
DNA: TGTGCCAGTAAAGTAAAAGGGGTGGACCTTAATGAGCAGTTCTTC

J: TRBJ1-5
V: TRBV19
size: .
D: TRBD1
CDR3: CASRDRVGNQPQHF
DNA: TGTGCCAGTAGGGACAGGGTTGGCAATCAGCCCCAGCATTTT

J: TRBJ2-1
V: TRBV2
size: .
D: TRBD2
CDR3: CASGGAYNEQFF
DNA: TGTGCCAGCGGGGGGGCCTACAATGAGCAGTTCTTC

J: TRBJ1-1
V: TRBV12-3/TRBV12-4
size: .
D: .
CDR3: CASSKSGFGEAFF
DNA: TGTGCCAGCAGCAAATCAGGATTTGGTGAAGCTTTCTTT

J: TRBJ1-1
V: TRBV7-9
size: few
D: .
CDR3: CASSPREGNTEAFF
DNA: TGTGCCAGCAGCCCCAGGGAAGGGAACACTGAAGCTTTCTTT

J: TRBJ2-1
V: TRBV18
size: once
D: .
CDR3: CASSPPREEQFF
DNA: TGTGCCAGCTCACCACCGCGGGAAGAGCAGTTCTTC

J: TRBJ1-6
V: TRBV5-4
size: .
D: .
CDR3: CASSLKGQGYGSPLHF
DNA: TGTGCCAGCAGCTTGAAGGGGCAGGGTTATGGTTCACCCCTCCACTTT

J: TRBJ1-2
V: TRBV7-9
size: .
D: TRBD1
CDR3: CASSSGGQGEAYGYTF
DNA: TGTGCCAGCAGCTCAGGCGGACAGGGAGAAGCGTATGGCTACACCTTC

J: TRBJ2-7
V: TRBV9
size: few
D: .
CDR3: CASSETDNSYEQYF
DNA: TGTGCCAGCAGCGAAACGGACAACTCCTACGAGCAGTACTTC

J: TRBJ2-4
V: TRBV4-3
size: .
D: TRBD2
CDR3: CASSQQAGVAKNIQYF
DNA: TGCGCCAGCAGCCAACAGGCGGGGGTAGCCAAAAACATTCAGTACTTC

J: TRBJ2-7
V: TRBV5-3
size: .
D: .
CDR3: CARSCAEGDEQYF
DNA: TGTGCCAGAAGCTGCGCGGAAGGCGACGAGCAGTACTTC

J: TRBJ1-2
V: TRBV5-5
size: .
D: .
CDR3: CASSFGALWSRDLHGYTF
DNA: TGTGCCAGCAGCTTTGGTGCCCTCTGGTCGAGGGACTTACATGGCTACACCTTC

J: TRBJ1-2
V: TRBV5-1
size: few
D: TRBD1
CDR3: CASSITGTGGDGYTF
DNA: TGCGCCAGCAGCATTACCGGGACAGGGGGCGATGGCTACACCTTC

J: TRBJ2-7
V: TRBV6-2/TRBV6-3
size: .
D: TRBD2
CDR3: CASSYSGSGRGNEQYF
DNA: TGTGCCAGCAGTTACTCTGGTAGCGGGAGGGGAAACGAGCAGTACTTC

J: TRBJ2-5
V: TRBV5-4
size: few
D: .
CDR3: CASSSRTGREETQYF
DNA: TGTGCCAGCAGCTCCCGGACAGGGAGGGAAGAGACCCAGTACTTC

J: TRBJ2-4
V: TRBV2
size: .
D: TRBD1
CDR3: CASTADRDNIQYF
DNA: TGTGCCAGCACCGCCGACAGGGATAACATTCAGTACTTC

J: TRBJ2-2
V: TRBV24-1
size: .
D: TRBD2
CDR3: CATANSGRARTNTGELFF
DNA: TGTGCCACCGCTAATAGCGGGAGGGCCCGAACGAACACCGGGGAGCTGTTTTTT

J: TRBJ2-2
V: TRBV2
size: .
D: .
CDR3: CASSAESTGNTGELFF
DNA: TGTGCCAGCAGCGCGGAATCGACAGGGAACACCGGGGAGCTGTTTTTT

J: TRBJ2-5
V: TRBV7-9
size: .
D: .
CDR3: CASSSSRETQYF
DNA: TGTGCCAGCAGCTCCTCGCGGGAGACCCAGTACTTC

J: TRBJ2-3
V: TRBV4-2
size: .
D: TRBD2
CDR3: CASSPKRGGLKPTDTQYF
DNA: TGTGCCAGCAGCCCTAAGCGGGGGGGCCTTAAACCCACAGATACGCAGTATTTT

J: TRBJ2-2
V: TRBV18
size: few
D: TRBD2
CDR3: CASSPPCPLAGGPRELFF
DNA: TGTGCCAGCTCACCACCATGTCCACTAGCGGGAGGGCCGAGGGAGCTGTTTTTT

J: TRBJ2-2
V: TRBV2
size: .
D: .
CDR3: CASVGSHSTGELFF
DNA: TGTGCCAGCGTTGGGAGCCATTCTACCGGGGAGCTGTTTTTT

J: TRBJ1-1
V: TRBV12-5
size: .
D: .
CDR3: CASGPAPAGGEAFF
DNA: TGTGCTAGTGGTCCCGCTCCGGCAGGTGGTGAAGCTTTCTTT

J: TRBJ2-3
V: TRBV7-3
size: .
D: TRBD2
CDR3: CASSGTSGGKTTDTQYF
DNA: TGTGCCAGCAGTGGGACTAGCGGGGGGAAGACCACAGATACGCAGTATTTT

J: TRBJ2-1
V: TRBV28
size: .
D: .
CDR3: CASRFGGGSEQFF
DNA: TGTGCCAGCAGGTTCGGAGGCGGGTCTGAGCAGTTCTTC